This is a list of T cell receptor beta chains from one sample in a study of T-cell reconstitution after alpha-beta-depleted transplantation in children. TCRdb recomputed calls from the PCR reads with MiXCR, one row per CDR3 protein. Of roughly 610,000 distinct CDR3 sequences listed, roughly a tenth were seen once; the top ten hold approximately 4.1%. The material sequenced was PBMCs from the stem cell graft donor, taken from the stem cell graft. These receptors were obtained from a human donor who donated a stem cell graft to a child with acute myeloid leukemia. CDR3s include the opening cysteine and the closing phenylalanine or tryptophan. Fields, in order: D gene, V gene, clone size, J gene, CDR3 protein, CDR3 DNA. A D gene is named only where the DNA matches it firmly. Some rows mark clone size as missing; the rest say once, few, many or name a class of expanded clone.

.	TRBV20-1	.	TRBJ2-1	CSAPDGNEQFF	TGCAGTGCTCCAGACGGCAATGAGCAGTTCTTC
.	TRBV5-1	few	TRBJ2-7	CASSSRPTREQYF	TGCGCCAGCAGCTCAAGGCCTACTCGGGAGCAGTACTTC
.	TRBV7-3	few	TRBJ2-7	CASSLGPDAGYEQYF	TGTGCCAGCAGCTTAGGCCCCGACGCAGGTTACGAGCAGTACTTC
.	TRBV7-2	.	TRBJ1-5	CASGEPNQPQHF	TGTGCCAGTGGGGAACCCAATCAGCCCCAGCATTTT
.	TRBV7-2	many	TRBJ2-1	CASSQDPLYNEQFF	TGTGCCAGCAGCCAGGACCCCTTATACAATGAGCAGTTCTTC
.	TRBV6-1	.	TRBJ2-5	CASSRLGSQETQYF	TGTGCCAGCAGTCGGCTAGGGAGCCAAGAGACCCAGTACTTC
TRBD2	TRBV20-1	many	TRBJ2-1	CSAPGLAGTLGNEQFF	TGCAGTGCGCCTGGACTAGCGGGGACCCTTGGGAATGAGCAGTTCTTC
TRBD2	TRBV11-2	many	TRBJ2-7	CASSHGTSVGEQYF	TGTGCCAGCAGCCACGGGACTAGCGTAGGTGAGCAGTACTTC
TRBD1	TRBV7-2	few	TRBJ1-1	CASSLGQQGARTEAFF	TGTGCCAGCAGCTTAGGTCAGCAGGGGGCGCGAACTGAAGCTTTCTTT
.	TRBV5-1	many	TRBJ2-1	CASSSGLPPNEQFF	TGCGCCAGCAGCTCGGGACTCCCTCCGAATGAGCAGTTCTTC
TRBD2	TRBV20-1	.	TRBJ2-7	CSGGLKRGPTYEQYF	TGCAGTGGCGGCTTGAAGCGGGGCCCGACCTACGAGCAGTACTTC
.	TRBV27	.	TRBJ2-7	CASSLITLGRVNERYF	TGTGCCAGCAGTTTAATAACGTTAGGCAGGGTCAACGAGCGGTACTTC
.	TRBV7-3	many	TRBJ2-7	CASSLGIGGEQYF	TGTGCCAGCAGCTTAGGTATAGGGGGAGAGCAGTACTTC
TRBD2	TRBV20-1	few	TRBJ2-3	CSATEVAGYRSGDTQYF	TGCAGTGCTACGGAAGTAGCGGGATACCGAAGCGGAGATACGCAGTATTTT
TRBD1	TRBV28	many	TRBJ2-1	CASSSGGVEQFF	TGTGCCAGCAGCTCAGGGGGCGTTGAGCAGTTCTTC
.	TRBV4-3	.	TRBJ1-2	CASSLTGANGYTF	TGCGCCAGCAGCCTAACTGGGGCTAATGGCTACACCTTC
.	TRBV6-6	.	TRBJ1-2	CASSYYGGDGYTF	TGTGCCAGCAGTTACTACGGGGGGGACGGCTACACCTTC
TRBD2	TRBV12-3/TRBV12-4	few	TRBJ2-1	CASSPQLAGAAEQFF	TGTGCCAGCAGTCCGCAACTAGCGGGAGCGGCTGAGCAGTTCTTC
.	TRBV7-2	few	TRBJ2-1	CASSLGTGHEQFF	TGTGCCAGCAGCTTAGGTACAGGGCATGAGCAGTTCTTC
.	TRBV7-9	few	TRBJ2-1	CASEGGRSSYNEQFF	TGTGCCAGCGAGGGTGGAAGAAGCTCCTACAATGAGCAGTTCTTC
.	TRBV21-1	.	TRBJ2-1	CASSPPGTGSTMLQFF	TGTGCCAGCAGCCCCCCCGGGACAGGGTCTACAATGTTGCAGTTCTTC
TRBD1	TRBV15	few	TRBJ2-3	CATSRARTGGTDTQYF	TGTGCCACCAGCAGAGCCCGGACAGGGGGCACAGATACGCAGTATTTT
.	TRBV12-3/TRBV12-4	.	TRBJ1-5	CASSLEPEVRQPQHF	TGTGCCAGCAGTTTAGAGCCGGAGGTTCGTCAGCCCCAGCATTTT
TRBD2	TRBV5-1	many	TRBJ2-1	CASSLGLAGFNEQFF	TGCGCCAGCAGCTTGGGGCTAGCGGGATTCAATGAGCAGTTCTTC
.	TRBV5-1	few	TRBJ2-5	CASSLEGAKETQYF	TGCGCCAGCAGCTTGGAGGGAGCCAAAGAGACCCAGTACTTC
.	TRBV7-2	.	TRBJ2-1	CASSLETIRQGEQFF	TGTGCCAGCAGCTTAGAGACTATCCGTCAAGGCGAGCAGTTCTTC
TRBD1	TRBV12-3/TRBV12-4	many	TRBJ2-7	CASSPRQGLNEQYF	TGTGCCAGCAGTCCCCGACAGGGCCTAAACGAGCAGTACTTC
TRBD2	TRBV5-1	few	TRBJ2-1	CASSLDRASGNSQFF	TGCGCCAGCAGCTTGGATCGGGCTAGCGGAAATTCGCAGTTCTTC
TRBD1	TRBV20-1	.	TRBJ1-1	CSAYIPQGATNTEAFF	TGCAGTGCTTACATTCCACAGGGGGCCACGAACACTGAAGCTTTCTTT
.	TRBV20-1	few	TRBJ2-3	CSARRVASTDTQYF	TGCAGTGCGAGAAGAGTAGCTTCCACAGATACGCAGTATTTT
.	TRBV6-1	.	TRBJ2-1	CASSEPTEQFF	TGTGCCAGCAGTGAACCGACGGAGCAGTTCTTC